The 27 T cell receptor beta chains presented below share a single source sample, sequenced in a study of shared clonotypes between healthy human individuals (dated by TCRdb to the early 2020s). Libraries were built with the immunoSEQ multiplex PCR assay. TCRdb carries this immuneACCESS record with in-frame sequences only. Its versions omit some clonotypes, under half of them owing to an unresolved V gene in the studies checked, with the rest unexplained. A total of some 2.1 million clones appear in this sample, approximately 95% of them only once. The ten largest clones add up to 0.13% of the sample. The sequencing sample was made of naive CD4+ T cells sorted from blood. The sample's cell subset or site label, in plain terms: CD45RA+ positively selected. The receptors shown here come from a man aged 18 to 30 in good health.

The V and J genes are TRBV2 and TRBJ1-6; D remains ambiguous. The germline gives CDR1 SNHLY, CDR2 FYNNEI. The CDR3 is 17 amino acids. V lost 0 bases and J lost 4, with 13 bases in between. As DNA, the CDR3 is TGTGCCAGCAGTGAAGCCGAGGCCAGGCGTTATAATTCACCCCTCCACTTT. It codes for CASSEAEARRYNSPLHF.

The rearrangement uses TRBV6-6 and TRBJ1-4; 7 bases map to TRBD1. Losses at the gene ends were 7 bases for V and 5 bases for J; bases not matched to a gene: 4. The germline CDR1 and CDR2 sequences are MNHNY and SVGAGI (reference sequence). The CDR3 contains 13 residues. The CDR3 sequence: CASTRGINEKLFF. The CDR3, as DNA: TGTGCCAGCACCAGGGGGATAAATGAAAAACTGTTTTTT.

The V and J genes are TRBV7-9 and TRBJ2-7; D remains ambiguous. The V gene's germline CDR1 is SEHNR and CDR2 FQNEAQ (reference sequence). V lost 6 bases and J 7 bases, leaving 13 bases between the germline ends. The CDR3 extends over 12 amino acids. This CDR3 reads CASSTMVGEQYF. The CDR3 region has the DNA TGTGCCAGCAGTACGATGGTAGGGGAGCAGTACTTC.

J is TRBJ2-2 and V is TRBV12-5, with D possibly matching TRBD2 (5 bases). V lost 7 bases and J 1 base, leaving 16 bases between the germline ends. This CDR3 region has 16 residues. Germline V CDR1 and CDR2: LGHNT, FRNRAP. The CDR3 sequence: CASAYEGRVNTGELFF. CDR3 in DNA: TGTGCTAGTGCCTATGAGGGCAGAGTGAACACCGGGGAGCTGTTTTTT. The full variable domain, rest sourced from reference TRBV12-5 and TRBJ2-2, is DARVTQTPRHKVTEMGQEVTMRCQPILGHNTVFWYRQTMMQGLELLAYFRNRAPLDDSGMPKDRFSAEMPDATLATLKIQPSEPRDSAVYFCASAYEGRVNTGELFFGEGSRLTVL.

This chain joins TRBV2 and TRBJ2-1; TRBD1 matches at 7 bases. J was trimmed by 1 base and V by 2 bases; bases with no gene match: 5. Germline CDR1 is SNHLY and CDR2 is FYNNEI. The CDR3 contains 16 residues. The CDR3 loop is CASSEWGQLSYNEQFF. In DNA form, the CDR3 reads TGTGCCAGCAGTGAATGGGGACAGTTATCCTACAATGAGCAGTTCTTC.

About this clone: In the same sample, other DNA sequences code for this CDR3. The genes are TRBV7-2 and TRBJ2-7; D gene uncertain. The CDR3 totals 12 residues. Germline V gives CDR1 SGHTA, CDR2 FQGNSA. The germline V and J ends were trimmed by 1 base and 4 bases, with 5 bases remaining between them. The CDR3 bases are TGTGCCAGCAGCTTAGGCTCATACGAGCAGTACTTC. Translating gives CASSLGSYEQYF.

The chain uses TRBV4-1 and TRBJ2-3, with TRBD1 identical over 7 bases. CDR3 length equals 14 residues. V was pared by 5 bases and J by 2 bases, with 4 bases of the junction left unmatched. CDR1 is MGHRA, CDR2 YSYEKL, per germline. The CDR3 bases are TGCGCCAGCAGCGCCGGGACAGCCACAGATACGCAGTATTTT. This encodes CASSAGTATDTQYF.

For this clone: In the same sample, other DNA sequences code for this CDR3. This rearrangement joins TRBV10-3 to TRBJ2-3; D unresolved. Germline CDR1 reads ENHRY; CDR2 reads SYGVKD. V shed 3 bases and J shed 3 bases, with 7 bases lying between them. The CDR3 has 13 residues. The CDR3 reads CAISEGFTDTQYF. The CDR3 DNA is TGTGCCATCAGTGAAGGCTTTACAGATACGCAGTATTTT.

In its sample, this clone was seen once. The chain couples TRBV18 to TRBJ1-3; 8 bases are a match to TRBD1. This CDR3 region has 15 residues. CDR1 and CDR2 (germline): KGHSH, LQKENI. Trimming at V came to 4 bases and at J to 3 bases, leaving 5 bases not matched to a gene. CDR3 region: CASSLLDRDGNTIYF. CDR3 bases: TGTGCCAGCTCACTCCTGGACAGGGATGGAAACACCATATATTTT. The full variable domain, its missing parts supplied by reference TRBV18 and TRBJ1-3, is NAGVMQNPRHLVRRRGQEARLRCSPMKGHSHVYWYRQLPEEGLKFMVYLQKENIIDESGMPKERFSAEFPKEGPSILRIQQVVRGDSAAYFCASSLLDRDGNTIYFGEGSWLTVV.

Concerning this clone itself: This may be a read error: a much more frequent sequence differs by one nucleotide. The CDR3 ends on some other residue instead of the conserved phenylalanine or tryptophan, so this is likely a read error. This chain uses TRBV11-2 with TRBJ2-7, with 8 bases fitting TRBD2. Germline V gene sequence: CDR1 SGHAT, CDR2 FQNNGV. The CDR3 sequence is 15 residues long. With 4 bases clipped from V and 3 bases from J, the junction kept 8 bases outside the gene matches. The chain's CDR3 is CASSSFLAGFYEQYL. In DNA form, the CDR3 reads TGTGCCAGCAGCTCTTTCCTAGCGGGCTTCTACGAGCAGTACCTC.

CDR3 amino acids: CASNLLAGQYF. The CDR3 DNA reads TGTGCCAGCAACCTACTAGCGGGCCAGTACTTC. The chain links TRBV6-5 to TRBJ2-5, with 9 bases matching TRBD2. V lost 7 bases to trimming and J lost 10 bases; unmatched junction nucleotides: 4. The CDR3 extends over 11 amino acids. In germline, CDR1 is MNHEY, CDR2 SVGAGI.

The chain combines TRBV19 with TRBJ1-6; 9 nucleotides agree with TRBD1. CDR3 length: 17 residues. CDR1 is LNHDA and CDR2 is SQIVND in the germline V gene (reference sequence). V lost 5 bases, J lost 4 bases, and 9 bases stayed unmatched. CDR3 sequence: CASSFRDRVGYNSPLHF. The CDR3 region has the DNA TGTGCCAGTAGTTTCCGGGACAGGGTCGGATATAATTCACCCCTCCACTTT.

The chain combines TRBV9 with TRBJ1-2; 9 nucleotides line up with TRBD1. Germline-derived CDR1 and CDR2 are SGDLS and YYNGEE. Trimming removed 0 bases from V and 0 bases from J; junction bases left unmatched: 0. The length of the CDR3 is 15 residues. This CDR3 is CASSVGTGANYGYTF. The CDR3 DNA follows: TGTGCCAGCAGCGTAGGGACAGGGGCTAACTATGGCTACACCTTC.

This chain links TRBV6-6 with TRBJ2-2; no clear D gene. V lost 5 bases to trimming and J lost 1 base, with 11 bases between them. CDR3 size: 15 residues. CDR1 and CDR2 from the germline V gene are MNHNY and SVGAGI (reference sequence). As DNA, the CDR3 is TGTGCCAGCAGTCAGACACCCGGGAACACCGGGGAGCTGTTTTTT. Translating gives CASSQTPGNTGELFF.

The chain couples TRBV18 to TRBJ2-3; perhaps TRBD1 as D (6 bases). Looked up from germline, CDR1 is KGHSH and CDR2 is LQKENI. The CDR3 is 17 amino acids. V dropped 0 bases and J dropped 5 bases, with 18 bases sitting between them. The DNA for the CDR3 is TGTGCCAGCTCACCACCGGCTTTTGGGGGCTTCGGAGATACGCAGTATTTT. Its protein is CASSPPAFGGFGDTQYF.

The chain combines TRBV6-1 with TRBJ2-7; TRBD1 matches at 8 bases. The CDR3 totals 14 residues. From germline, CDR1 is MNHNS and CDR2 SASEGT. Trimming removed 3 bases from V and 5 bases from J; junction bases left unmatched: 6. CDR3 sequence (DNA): TGTGCCAGCAGTGATCCGGACAGGGTGCACGAGCAGTACTTC. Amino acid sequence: CASSDPDRVHEQYF.

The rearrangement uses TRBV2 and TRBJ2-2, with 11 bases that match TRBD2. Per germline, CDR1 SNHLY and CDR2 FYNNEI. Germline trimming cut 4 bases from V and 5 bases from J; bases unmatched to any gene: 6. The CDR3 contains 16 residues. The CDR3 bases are TGTGCCAGCAGTGCCCGACTAGCGGGAAATACCGGGGAGCTGTTTTTT. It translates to CASSARLAGNTGELFF.

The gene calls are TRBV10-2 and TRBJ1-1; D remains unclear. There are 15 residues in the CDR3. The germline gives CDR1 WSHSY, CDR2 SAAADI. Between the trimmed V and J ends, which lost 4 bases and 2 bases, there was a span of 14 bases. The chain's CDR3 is CASSGGSGKNTEAFF. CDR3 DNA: TGCGCCAGCAGTGGAGGTAGTGGGAAAAACACTGAAGCTTTCTTT.

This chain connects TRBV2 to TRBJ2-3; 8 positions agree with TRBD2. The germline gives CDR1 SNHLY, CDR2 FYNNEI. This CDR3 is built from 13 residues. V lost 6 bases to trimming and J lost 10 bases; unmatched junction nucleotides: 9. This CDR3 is CASRPILSGAQYF. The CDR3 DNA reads TGTGCCAGCAGACCGATCCTTAGCGGGGCGCAGTATTTT.

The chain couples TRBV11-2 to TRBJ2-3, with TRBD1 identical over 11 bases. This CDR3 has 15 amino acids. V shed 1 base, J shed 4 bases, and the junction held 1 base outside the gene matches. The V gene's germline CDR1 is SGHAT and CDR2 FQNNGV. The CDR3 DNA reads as TGTGCCAGCAGCTTAGTGGGACAGGGGGCAGATACGCAGTATTTT. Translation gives CASSLVGQGADTQYF.

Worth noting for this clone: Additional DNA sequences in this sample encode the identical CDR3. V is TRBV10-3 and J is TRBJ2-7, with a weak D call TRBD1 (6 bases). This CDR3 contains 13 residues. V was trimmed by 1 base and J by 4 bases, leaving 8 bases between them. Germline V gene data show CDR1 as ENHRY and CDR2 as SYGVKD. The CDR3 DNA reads TGTGCCATCAGTGAGTACAGGGCTTACGAGCAGTACTTC. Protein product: CAISEYRAYEQYF.

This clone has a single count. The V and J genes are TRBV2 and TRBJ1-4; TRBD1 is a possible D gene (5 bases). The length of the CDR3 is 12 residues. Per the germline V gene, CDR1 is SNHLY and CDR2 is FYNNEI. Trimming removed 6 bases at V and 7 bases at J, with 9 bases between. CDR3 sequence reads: CASREGSEKLFF. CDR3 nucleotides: TGTGCCAGCAGGGAGGGGAGTGAAAAACTGTTTTTT.

The DNA for the CDR3 is TGCAGCGTTGAAAAACTAAGCTCCTACAATGAGCAGTTCTTC. Amino acid sequence: CSVEKLSSYNEQFF. The J gene is TRBJ2-1, the V gene TRBV29-1; D call uncertain. In germline, CDR1 is SQVTM, CDR2 ANQGSEA. V lost 2 bases and J 0 bases, leaving 8 bases between the germline ends. The CDR3 length is 14 residues.

The CDR3 sequence: CASSPEGYMDGYTF. In DNA, the CDR3 is TGCGCCAGCAGCCCCGAAGGGTATATGGATGGCTACACCTTC. The chain combines TRBV5-1 with TRBJ1-2; D is unclear. CDR1 and CDR2 (germline): SGHRS, YFSETQ. CDR3 length: 14 amino acids. V was trimmed by 4 bases and J by 6 bases, leaving 16 bases between them.

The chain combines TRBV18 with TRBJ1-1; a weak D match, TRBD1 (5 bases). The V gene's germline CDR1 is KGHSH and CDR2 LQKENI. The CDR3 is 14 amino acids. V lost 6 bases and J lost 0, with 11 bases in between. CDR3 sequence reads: CASSARGMNTEAFF. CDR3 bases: TGTGCCAGCTCCGCTAGGGGTATGAACACTGAAGCTTTCTTT.

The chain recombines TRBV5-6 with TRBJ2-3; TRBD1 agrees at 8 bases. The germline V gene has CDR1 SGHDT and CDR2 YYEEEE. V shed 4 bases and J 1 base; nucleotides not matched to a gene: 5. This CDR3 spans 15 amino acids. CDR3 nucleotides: TGTGCCAGCAGCGTGGGACAGGCGCGCACAGATACGCAGTATTTT. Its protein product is CASSVGQARTDTQYF. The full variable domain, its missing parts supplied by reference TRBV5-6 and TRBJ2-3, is DAGVTQSPTHLIKTRGQQVTLRCSPKSGHDTVSWYQQALGQGPQFIFQYYEEEERQRGNFPDRFSGHQFPNYSSELNVNALLLGDSALYLCASSVGQARTDTQYFGPGTRLTVL.

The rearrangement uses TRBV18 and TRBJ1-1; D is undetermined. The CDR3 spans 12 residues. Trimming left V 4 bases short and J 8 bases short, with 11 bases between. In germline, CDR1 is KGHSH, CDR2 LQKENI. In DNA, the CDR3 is TGTGCCAGCTCACTGCCGGGATCGGAAGCTTTCTTT. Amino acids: CASSLPGSEAFF.